These 27 T cell receptor beta chains were all obtained from the same sample, sequenced in a study of shared clonotypes between healthy human individuals. Sequencing was performed with immunoSEQ multiplex PCR; in TCRdb, only in-frame clones are kept and a portion is missing. This sample has under 2.5 million clones, with around 90% found just once. The sequenced material came from naive CD4+ T cells from PBMCs. This sample's subset: CD45RA+ positively selected. Source of these receptors: a man between 18 and 35 years old in good health. Some clones in this sample may be carry-over from other donors' samples.

The rearrangement uses TRBV5-8 and TRBJ1-5; D perhaps matches TRBD1 (6 bases). Germline V gives CDR1 SGHTS, CDR2 YDEGEE. V was clipped by 3 bases and J by 0 bases, with 19 bases between them. This CDR3 has 18 amino acids. CDR3 in DNA: TGTGCCAGCAGCTATTACGGGGGGCTAGGGGATAGCAATCAGCCCCAGCATTTT. This gives the protein CASSYYGGLGDSNQPQHF. The full variable domain, with the rest looked up from reference TRBV5-8 and TRBJ1-5, is EAGVTQSPTHLIKTRGQQATLRCSPISGHTSVYWYQQALGLGLQFLLWYDEGEERNRGNFPPRFSGRQFPNYSSELNVNALELEDSALYLCASSYYGGLGDSNQPQHFGDGTRLSIL.

J is TRBJ1-2 and V is TRBV7-2; 7 bases align to TRBD1. The CDR3 consists of 16 residues. The germline CDR1 and CDR2 sequences are SGHTA and FQGNSA. J gave up 6 bases and V 2 bases, and 12 bases lay outside the gene matches. The CDR3 DNA follows: TGTGCCAGCAGCTTACGGACAGGAGTACAATCAGATGGCTACACCTTC. This sequence encodes CASSLRTGVQSDGYTF.

The chain uses TRBV19 and TRBJ2-7; D uncertain. Germline-derived CDR1 and CDR2 are LNHDA and SQIVND (reference sequence). The ends were cut back, 6 bases at V and 2 bases at J, with 20 bases in the middle. The CDR3 sequence is 16 residues long. The CDR3 is CASSSLEAHGPYEQYF. CDR3 sequence (DNA): TGTGCCAGTAGCTCACTCGAGGCCCATGGGCCCTACGAGCAGTACTTC.

This rearrangement joins TRBV11-2 to TRBJ2-7; a weak D match, TRBD2 (5 bases). Germline V gene data show CDR1 as SGHAT and CDR2 as FQNNGV. The CDR3 has 13 residues. Trimming left V 0 bases short and J 7 bases short, with 10 bases between. The CDR3 sequence: CASSLEDSVEQYF. CDR3 DNA sequence: TGTGCCAGCAGCTTAGAGGACTCCGTGGAGCAGTACTTC.

V usage is TRBV9 and J usage is TRBJ2-1; 9 bases map to TRBD2. From germline, CDR1 is SGDLS and CDR2 YYNGEE. V was clipped by 4 bases and J by 8 bases; unmatched bases: 13. CDR3 length: 16 residues. CDR3 in DNA: TGTGCCAGCAGCTCCCGAAGCGGGAGGTTTGGCGATGAGCAGTTCTTC. Protein sequence: CASSSRSGRFGDEQFF.

As DNA, the CDR3 is TGTGCCAGCAAAGGGGAAGGGTATGGCTACACCTTC. Translated, it gives CASKGEGYGYTF. The gene calls are TRBV19 and TRBJ1-2; the D gene is possibly TRBD1 (5 bases). From germline, CDR1 is LNHDA and CDR2 SQIVND (reference sequence). V lost 9 bases and J lost 5, with 13 bases in between. The CDR3 has 12 amino acids.

V usage is TRBV6-5 and J usage is TRBJ2-6; D call uncertain. Looked up from germline, CDR1 is MNHEY and CDR2 is SVGAGI. CDR3 length: 16 amino acids. Between the trimmed V and J ends, which lost 0 bases and 1 base, there was a span of 7 bases. The CDR3 is CASSYSTLSGANVLTF. Written as DNA, the CDR3 is TGTGCCAGCAGTTACTCGACGCTATCTGGGGCCAACGTCCTGACTTTC.

J is TRBJ2-2 and V is TRBV28; TRBD1 might be the D (5 bases). Per germline, CDR1 MDHEN and CDR2 SYDVKM. V lost 4 bases, J lost 1 base, and 10 bases lay in between. CDR3 size: 15 residues. CDR3 coding DNA: TGTGCCAGCAGTTACTCTAGGGGGAACACCGGGGAGCTGTTTTTT. Amino acid sequence: CASSYSRGNTGELFF.

The chain couples TRBV15 to TRBJ1-1; no firm D call. Germline V gene lookup returns CDR1 LNHNV and CDR2 YYDKDF (reference sequence). V gave up 1 base and J gave up 3 bases, with 12 bases separating them. The CDR3 contains 15 residues. CDR3 DNA sequence: TGTGCCACCAGCAGAGGTAAGACAATGGACACTGAAGCTTTCTTT. It codes for CATSRGKTMDTEAFF.

The CDR3 reads CASAGRDEQFF. DNA of the CDR3: TGTGCCAGCGCGGGAAGGGATGAGCAGTTCTTC. V gene TRBV27 combines with J gene TRBJ2-1; perhaps TRBD2 as D (6 bases). The CDR3 loop spans 11 amino acids. Germline V gene sequence: CDR1 MNHEY, CDR2 SMNVEV (reference sequence). V lost 8 bases, J lost 8 bases, and 10 bases lay in between.

This clone was observed a few times. The chain recombines TRBV15 with TRBJ2-5; D unresolved. Trimming cost V 4 bases and J 5 bases, with 11 bases left between them. CDR3 length: 13 amino acids. The germline V gene has CDR1 LNHNV and CDR2 YYDKDF (reference sequence). DNA for the CDR3: TGTGCCACCAGCACCCGAAAAGGGGAGACCCAGTACTTC. Residues: CATSTRKGETQYF.

The V and J genes are TRBV5-1 and TRBJ2-2; D is unresolved. Germline values: CDR1 SGHRS, CDR2 YFSETQ. Trimming removed 1 base at V and 0 bases at J, with 7 bases between. The CDR3 runs to 15 residues. Here the CDR3 DNA reads TGCGCCAGCAGCTTGATGCCCGCGAACACCGGGGAGCTGTTTTTT. Its translation: CASSLMPANTGELFF.

V usage is TRBV28 and J usage is TRBJ2-5; D could derive from TRBD1 or TRBD2 (5 bases each). V was clipped by 11 bases and J by 7 bases, with 14 bases between them. The CDR3 consists of 11 residues. Germline V CDR1 and CDR2: MDHEN, SYDVKM. CDR3 region: CAAREWGTQYF. The CDR3 DNA sequence: TGTGCCGCCAGGGAGTGGGGGACCCAGTACTTC.

V usage is TRBV20-1 and J usage is TRBJ2-4; weak D call: TRBD1 (6 bases). Germline V gene lookup returns CDR1 DFQATT and CDR2 SNEGSKA (reference sequence). There are 11 residues in the CDR3. In DNA form, the CDR3 reads TGCAGGGCCTGGGGGCAGGAGAATCAGTACTTC. The encoded protein is CRAWGQENQYF.

The rearrangement links TRBV10-3 to TRBJ1-2; 9 bases map to TRBD1. Trimming at V came to 6 bases and at J to 6 bases, leaving 8 bases not matched to a gene. This CDR3 has 14 residues. Germline CDR1 reads ENHRY; CDR2 reads SYGVKD. The CDR3 here is CAISGTGTGNGYTF. The CDR3 bases are TGTGCCATCAGCGGTACCGGGACAGGGAATGGCTACACCTTC.

The chain's CDR3 is CSVGGDSLTDTQYF. The CDR3 DNA reads TGCAGCGTTGGTGGGGACAGTCTCACAGATACGCAGTATTTT. V and J are TRBV29-1 and TRBJ2-3; TRBD1 matches 7 bases. With 4 bases clipped from V and 2 bases from J, the junction kept 6 bases outside the gene matches. Germline V gives CDR1 SQVTM, CDR2 ANQGSEA. This CDR3 spans 14 amino acids.

The chain is built from TRBV4-1 and TRBJ2-5; TRBD2 matches 11 bases. CDR1 and CDR2 (germline): MGHRA, YSYEKL. There are 14 residues in the CDR3. Germline trimming cut 5 bases from V and 4 bases from J; bases unmatched to any gene: 3. This CDR3 reads CASSALAGVETQYF. Written as DNA, the CDR3 is TGCGCCAGCAGCGCACTAGCGGGAGTAGAGACCCAGTACTTC.

The chain has TRBV7-3 and TRBJ1-3; D is uncertain. V lost 1 base and J lost 3, with 7 bases in between. The germline V gene has CDR1 SGHTA and CDR2 FQGTGA. The CDR3 length is 14 residues. CDR3 coding DNA: TGTGCCAGCAGCTTAAGGGGAGGTGGAAACACCATATATTTT. Translated, it gives CASSLRGGGNTIYF.

The chain joins TRBV15 to TRBJ2-3; D uncertain. Between the trimmed V and J ends, which lost 5 bases and 1 base, there was a span of 16 bases. The germline V gene encodes CDR1 LNHNV and CDR2 YYDKDF (reference sequence). The CDR3 is 16 residues long. Here the CDR3 reads CATSASRVEGTDTQYF. For the CDR3, the DNA is TGTGCCACCAGCGCGTCTCGGGTAGAGGGCACAGATACGCAGTATTTT.

A remark on this clone: Other DNA sequences in this specimen translate into the identical CDR3. The chain recombines TRBV28 with TRBJ2-1; no clear D gene. The CDR3 extends over 14 amino acids. CDR1 and CDR2 from the germline V gene are MDHEN and SYDVKM. Trimming cost V 3 bases and J 2 bases, with 8 bases left between them. CDR3 nucleotides: TGTGCCAGCAGTTTGGTCGGAGCCTACAATGAGCAGTTCTTC. The encoded protein is CASSLVGAYNEQFF.

This clone occurred once. The V and J genes are TRBV5-1 and TRBJ1-5; weak D call: TRBD1 (5 bases). V was cut by 3 bases and J by 10 bases, with 17 bases left in between. From germline, CDR1 is SGHRS and CDR2 YFSETQ. The CDR3 sequence is 14 residues long. The DNA for the CDR3 is TGCGCCAGCAGCTCCGGTACTCAGGGCCATCCCCAGCATTTT. Translating gives CASSSGTQGHPQHF.

J is TRBJ2-5 and V is TRBV7-2, with unresolved D. Per the germline V gene, CDR1 is SGHTA and CDR2 is FQGNSA. Trimming took off 5 bases at V and 0 bases at J, with 7 bases between the two ends. This CDR3 comprises 13 residues. The chain's CDR3 is CASSVPNQETQYF. The CDR3 nucleotides read TGTGCCAGCAGCGTACCAAACCAAGAGACCCAGTACTTC.

The rearrangement uses TRBV11-2 and TRBJ2-5; TRBD1 aligns across 7 bases. Losses at the gene ends were 5 bases for V and 4 bases for J; bases not matched to a gene: 13. This CDR3 has 16 residues. The germline CDR1 and CDR2 sequences are SGHAT and FQNNGV. The CDR3 is CASSPRQGGEVETQYF. CDR3 in DNA: TGTGCCAGCAGCCCCAGGCAAGGGGGCGAGGTAGAGACCCAGTACTTC.

This chain links TRBV9 with TRBJ2-2; D unresolved. V lost 3 bases and J lost 8, with 17 bases in between. The CDR3 contains 15 residues. Germline CDR1 SGDLS, CDR2 YYNGEE. DNA for the CDR3: TGTGCCAGCAGCGCATGGACGTTTACTGGGGGGGAGCTGTTTTTT. Translating gives CASSAWTFTGGELFF. Based on the CDR3 plus reference TRBV9 and TRBJ2-2, the full variable domain is DSGVTQTPKHLITATGQRVTLRCSPRSGDLSVYWYQQSLDQGLQFLIQYYNGEERAKGNILERFSAQQFPDLHSELNLSSLELGDSALYFCASSAWTFTGGELFFGEGSRLTVL.

The J gene is TRBJ1-1, the V gene TRBV19; D is ambiguous. Per germline, CDR1 LNHDA and CDR2 SQIVND (reference sequence). Trimming took off 6 bases at V and 3 bases at J, with 8 bases between the two ends. The CDR3 contains 12 residues. CDR3 coding DNA: TGTGCCAGTAGGAGGGCGGACACTGAAGCTTTCTTT. Residues: CASRRADTEAFF.

The DNA of the CDR3 is TGTGCCAGCAGTTCCCGAACGACAGGGGGGTGGGAGACCCAGTACTTC. This encodes CASSSRTTGGWETQYF. The rearrangement links TRBV28 to TRBJ2-5; 9 nucleotides line up with TRBD1. The CDR3 extends over 16 amino acids. Trimming took 4 bases from V and 5 from J; bases not matched to a gene: 11. Germline V gene lookup returns CDR1 MDHEN and CDR2 SYDVKM.

The chain has TRBV5-4 and TRBJ1-2; 8 bases line up with TRBD1. V lost 4 bases, J lost 3 bases, and 5 bases stayed unmatched. Germline V gene sequence: CDR1 SGHNT, CDR2 YYREEE (reference sequence). This CDR3 region has 14 residues. The CDR3 is CASSRKQGDYGYTF. CDR3 DNA sequence: TGTGCCAGCAGCAGAAAACAGGGGGACTATGGCTACACCTTC.